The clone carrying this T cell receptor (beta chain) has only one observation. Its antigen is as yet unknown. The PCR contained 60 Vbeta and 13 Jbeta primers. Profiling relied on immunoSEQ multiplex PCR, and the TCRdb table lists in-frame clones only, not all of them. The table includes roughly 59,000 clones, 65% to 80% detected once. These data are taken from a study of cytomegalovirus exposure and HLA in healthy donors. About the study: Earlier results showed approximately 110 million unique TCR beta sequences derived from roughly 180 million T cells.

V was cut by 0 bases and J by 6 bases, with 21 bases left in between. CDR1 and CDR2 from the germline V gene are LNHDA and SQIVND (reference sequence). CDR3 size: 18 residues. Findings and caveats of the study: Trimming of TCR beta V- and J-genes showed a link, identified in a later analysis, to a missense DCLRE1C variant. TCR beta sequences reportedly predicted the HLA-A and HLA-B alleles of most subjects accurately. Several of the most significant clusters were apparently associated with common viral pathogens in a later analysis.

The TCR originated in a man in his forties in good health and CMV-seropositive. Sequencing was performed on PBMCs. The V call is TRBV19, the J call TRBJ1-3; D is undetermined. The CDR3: CASSIDRSGALLENTIYF. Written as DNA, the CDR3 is TGTGCCAGTAGTATAGATCGGAGTGGAGCCCTACTAGAAAACACCATATATTTT. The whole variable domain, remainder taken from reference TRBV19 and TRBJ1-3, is DGGITQSPKYLFRKEGQNVTLSCEQNLNHDAMYWYRQDPGQGLRLIYYSQIVNDFQKGDIAEGYSVSREKKESFPLTVTSAQKNPTAFYLCASSIDRSGALLENTIYFGEGSWLTVV.